Listed here are 22 T cell receptor beta chains from one sample, sequenced in a study of PD-L1 blockade in urothelial cancer. Time point noted: pretreatment peripheral blood. Sequenced by immunoSEQ multiplex PCR; TCRdb stores in-frame clones only, minus some. The sample shows 35,000 to 40,000 clones, roughly 80% of them seen only once. The sample in question was PBMCs, obtained around atezolizumab (anti-PD-L1) treatment. These receptors originate from a man aged 55 to 70 with urothelial cancer.

This rearrangement joins TRBV4-1 to TRBJ2-7; 9 bases align to TRBD2. V shed 0 bases and J 5 bases; nucleotides not matched to a gene: 8. Germline CDR1 MGHRA, CDR2 YSYEKL. The CDR3 contains 16 residues. The CDR3 reads CASSQDAAGGFNEQYF. CDR3 bases: TGCGCCAGCAGCCAAGATGCAGCGGGGGGTTTTAACGAGCAGTACTTC.

The V call is TRBV5-6, the J call TRBJ2-1, with D tentatively TRBD2 (5 bases). Germline V gene lookup returns CDR1 SGHDT and CDR2 YYEEEE. The CDR3 runs 15 residues. Trimming removed 4 bases from V and 0 bases from J, with 11 bases in between. For the CDR3, the DNA is TGTGCCAGCAGCCTGGTTGGGAGCTCCTACAATGAGCAGTTCTTC. Amino acid sequence: CASSLVGSSYNEQFF.

This chain connects TRBV30 to TRBJ2-5; maybe TRBD2 (5 bases). Germline V CDR1 and CDR2: GTSNPN, SVGIG (reference sequence). Trimming took 7 bases from V and 3 from J, leaving 6 bases between them. This CDR3 comprises 10 residues. CDR3 bases: TGTGCCTTGGGAGAAGAGACCCAGTACTTC. It is translated as CALGEETQYF. Variable domain in full (rest from reference TRBV30 and TRBJ2-5): SQTIHQWPATLVQPVGSPLSLECTVEGTSNPNLYWYRQAAGRGLQLLFYSVGIGQISSEVPQNLSASRPQDRQFILSSKKLLLSDSGFYLCALGEETQYFGPGTRLLVL.

The chain carries TRBV5-1 and TRBJ1-6; 8 positions agree with TRBD1. The CDR3 is 15 residues long. Germline V gene lookup returns CDR1 SGHRS and CDR2 YFSETQ. Trimming at V came to 3 bases and at J to 6 bases, leaving 5 bases not matched to a gene. CDR3 region: CASSSQGAGNSPLHF. Here the CDR3 DNA reads TGCGCCAGCAGCTCCCAGGGGGCGGGTAATTCACCCCTCCACTTT.

The count of this clone is one. The J gene is TRBJ1-3, the V gene TRBV9; TRBD1 might be the D (5 bases). V lost 4 bases to trimming and J lost 9 bases, with 11 bases between them. This CDR3 comprises 12 residues. Germline V CDR1 and CDR2: SGDLS, YYNGEE. CDR3 nucleotide sequence: TGTGCCAGCAGCCCCGACAGACGCACCATATATTTT. This sequence encodes CASSPDRRTIYF.

The J gene is TRBJ2-7, the V gene TRBV7-9; 7 nucleotides align to TRBD1. The CDR3 contains 19 residues. V shed 3 bases, J shed 3 bases, and the junction held 20 bases outside the gene matches. Germline V gene lookup returns CDR1 SEHNR and CDR2 FQNEAQ (reference sequence). DNA for the CDR3: TGTGCCAGCAGCTTTTCACCCGGACAGGCGTTCCCCCCCGTCTACGAGCAGTACTTC. It codes for CASSFSPGQAFPPVYEQYF.

The genes are TRBV5-1 and TRBJ2-2, with TRBD1 identical over 9 bases. CDR1 SGHRS and CDR2 YFSETQ come from the germline V gene. J was trimmed by 4 bases and V by 0 bases; bases with no gene match: 7. This CDR3 has 17 amino acids. CDR3 region: CASSLGTGALPTGELFF. The CDR3 DNA reads TGCGCCAGCAGCTTGGGGACAGGGGCACTTCCCACCGGGGAGCTGTTTTTT.

The CDR3 here is CASRPPGRQGETQYF. The CDR3 DNA reads as TGTGCCAGCAGGCCCCCGGGGCGACAGGGAGAGACCCAGTACTTC. The genes are TRBV28 and TRBJ2-5, with 7 positions matching TRBD1. In germline, CDR1 is MDHEN, CDR2 SYDVKM. Unmatched junction bases numbered 11, after V lost 6 bases and J lost 4 bases. The CDR3 has 15 residues.

This chain uses TRBV5-1 with TRBJ1-5; TRBD1 aligns across 9 bases. The CDR3 is made up of 15 amino acids. Trimming took 4 bases from V and 2 from J; bases not matched to a gene: 4. Germline loops: CDR1 SGHRS, CDR2 YFSETQ. CDR3 protein: CASSRTGDGNQPQHF. Written as DNA, the CDR3 is TGCGCCAGCAGCCGGACAGGGGACGGCAATCAGCCCCAGCATTTT.

This rearrangement joins TRBV19 to TRBJ1-5, with a possible D match to TRBD1 (5 bases). V lost 5 bases and J lost 0, with 11 bases in between. This CDR3 region has 15 residues. Germline V CDR1 and CDR2: LNHDA, SQIVND (reference sequence). The CDR3 sequence is CASSPWGDSNQPQHF. In DNA form, the CDR3 reads TGTGCCAGTAGTCCGTGGGGGGATAGCAATCAGCCCCAGCATTTT. Complete variable domain (other parts from reference TRBV19 and TRBJ1-5): DGGITQSPKYLFRKEGQNVTLSCEQNLNHDAMYWYRQDPGQGLRLIYYSQIVNDFQKGDIAEGYSVSREKKESFPLTVTSAQKNPTAFYLCASSPWGDSNQPQHFGDGTRLSIL.

As concerns this clone: Other DNA variants within this sample encode the same CDR3. The rearrangement joins TRBV30 to TRBJ1-2; TRBD1 matches 7 bases. CDR1 is GTSNPN, CDR2 SVGIG, per germline (reference sequence). The V segment lost 3 bases and the J segment 4 bases; nucleotides outside the gene matches: 5. CDR3 length: 13 residues. The CDR3 DNA is TGTGCCTGGAGCCGGGACAGACCCTATGGCTACACCTTC. Residues: CAWSRDRPYGYTF.

This chain links TRBV5-8 with TRBJ1-6; 7 bases line up with TRBD1. Trimming cost V 3 bases and J 7 bases; bases outside gene matches: 10. The CDR3 has 16 residues. Germline values: CDR1 SGHTS, CDR2 YDEGEE. CDR3 loop: CASSWATGDRNSPLHF. CDR3 nucleotide sequence: TGTGCCAGCAGCTGGGCAACAGGGGATCGGAATTCACCCCTCCACTTT.

V and J are TRBV7-2 and TRBJ2-7, with TRBD2 matching over 8 bases. The CDR3 is 14 residues long. Trimming at V came to 4 bases and at J to 0 bases, leaving 2 bases not matched to a gene. The germline gives CDR1 SGHTA, CDR2 FQGNSA. CDR3 nucleotide sequence: TGTGCCAGCAGCTATAGCGGGGACTCCTACGAGCAGTACTTC. This translates into CASSYSGDSYEQYF.

The chain recombines TRBV19 with TRBJ1-1, with unresolved D. Trimming took 4 bases from V and 0 from J, leaving 6 bases between them. The CDR3 length is 13 residues. Germline-derived CDR1 and CDR2 are LNHDA and SQIVND (reference sequence). CDR3 DNA: TGTGCCAGTAGTAAATGGCTGAACACTGAAGCTTTCTTT. This gives the protein CASSKWLNTEAFF.

This chain connects TRBV28 to TRBJ1-4, with 8 bases lining up with TRBD1. The V gene's germline CDR1 is MDHEN and CDR2 SYDVKM. This CDR3 is 14 amino acids long. V was pared by 6 bases and J by 8 bases, with 8 bases of the junction left unmatched. DNA for the CDR3: TGTGCCAGCAGGATAAACAGGGGGTGGGAAAAACTGTTTTTT. Amino acids: CASRINRGWEKLFF.

The V call is TRBV5-4, the J call TRBJ1-2; D uncertain. V was clipped by 0 bases and J by 2 bases, with 8 bases between them. The CDR3 has 14 amino acids. Germline CDR1 and CDR2: SGHNT and YYREEE (reference sequence). In nucleotides, the CDR3 is TGTGCCAGCAGCTTGGATAGAGCAAACTATGGCTACACCTTC. Its translation: CASSLDRANYGYTF. The variable domain in full, completed from reference TRBV5-4 and TRBJ1-2, reads ETGVTQSPTHLIKTRGQQVTLRCSSQSGHNTVSWYQQALGQGPQFIFQYYREEENGRGNFPPRFSGLQFPNYSSELNVNALELDDSALYLCASSLDRANYGYTFGSGTRLTVV.

The rearrangement uses TRBV15 and TRBJ1-4; 7 positions match TRBD1. J was trimmed by 8 bases and V by 2 bases; bases with no gene match: 8. This CDR3 is 15 amino acids long. Germline CDR1 LNHNV, CDR2 YYDKDF (reference sequence). The CDR3 loop reads CATSRTGDPGEKLFF. CDR3 nucleotide sequence: TGTGCCACCAGCAGAACAGGGGACCCCGGGGAAAAACTGTTTTTT.

The rearrangement links TRBV27 to TRBJ1-6, with no clear D. Germline loops: CDR1 MNHEY, CDR2 SMNVEV (reference sequence). Trimming stripped 2 bases from V and 9 bases from J, with 23 bases between. There are 18 residues in the CDR3. The CDR3 region is CASSLIAGAGSGGSPLHF. DNA of the CDR3: TGTGCCAGCAGTTTAATAGCTGGTGCGGGCTCCGGAGGTTCACCCCTCCACTTT.

The chain combines TRBV5-4 with TRBJ2-3; 13 nucleotides align to TRBD2. J lost 0 bases, V lost 5 bases, and 15 bases had no gene match. The CDR3 sequence is 20 residues long. Germline V CDR1 and CDR2: SGHNT, YYREEE (reference sequence). CDR3 in amino acids: CASSSLTSGGQSTSTDTQYF. The DNA for the CDR3 is TGTGCCAGCAGTAGTTTGACTAGCGGGGGGCAAAGCACTAGCACAGATACGCAGTATTTT.

This clone was picked up a small number of times. The rearrangement joins TRBV2 to TRBJ2-2, with 9 bases aligning to TRBD2. This CDR3 comprises 15 residues. V shed 5 bases and J 3 bases; nucleotides not matched to a gene: 4. The germline gives CDR1 SNHLY, CDR2 FYNNEI. The CDR3: CASSWERGDTGELFF. Written as DNA, the CDR3 is TGTGCCAGCAGTTGGGAGCGGGGGGACACCGGGGAGCTGTTTTTT.

This chain joins TRBV7-8 and TRBJ2-1, with D possibly matching TRBD2 (7 bases). The CDR3 runs to 16 residues. Trimming stripped 6 bases from V and 2 bases from J, with 17 bases between. CDR1 and CDR2 from the germline V gene are SGHVS and FQNEAQ. This CDR3 is CASRGNPGGPYNEQFF. Here the CDR3 DNA reads TGTGCCAGCAGAGGAAATCCGGGGGGCCCCTACAATGAGCAGTTCTTC.

The genes are TRBV5-1 and TRBJ2-1; 8 bases are a match to TRBD1. In germline, CDR1 is SGHRS, CDR2 YFSETQ. The CDR3 runs to 13 residues. With V trimmed by 0 bases and J by 9 bases, 2 bases remained unmatched. CDR3 nucleotide sequence: TGCGCCAGCAGCTTGGGGACAGGGACTGAGCAGTTCTTC. As protein: CASSLGTGTEQFF.